The clone carrying this TCR beta chain was picked up many times. Time point defined: longitudinal time-point 3. The cDNA was generated through 5'RACE incorporating 10-nucleotide random UMIs. TCRdb reanalysed the 5' RACE reads using MiXCR and keeps one entry per CDR3 protein. The data hold some 89,000 distinct CDR3 sequences, with approximately 4.3% observed a single time. The germline V gene has CDR1 SGHRS and CDR2 YFSETQ. Trimming cost V 5 bases and J 2 bases; bases outside gene matches: 3. This CDR3 region has 14 residues. The data originate from a study of neurological immune-mediated disorders. Sequencing was carried out using PBMCs. This receptor was identified in an older woman with multiple sclerosis. This chain uses TRBV5-1 with TRBJ1-4; 7 nucleotides line up with TRBD1. The CDR3 DNA sequence: TGCGCCAGCAGTCAGACAGGGACTAATGAAAAACTGTTTTTT. This encodes CASSQTGTNEKLFF.